The rows below give T cell receptor beta chains drawn from one sample of a study of memory CD4+ T cells and cytomegalovirus serostatus. Data came from immunoSEQ multiplex PCR; TCRdb stores just in-frame clones and leaves some out. The data show tens of thousands of clones, over 70% seen once. Sequenced material: memory CD4+ T cells from blood. These receptors were obtained from an adult in good health and CMV-seropositive. CDR3s include the opening cysteine and the closing phenylalanine or tryptophan. D genes are given only for firm matches. Rows may omit the clone size; those that give it use once, few, many or a size class.

j_call clone_size v_call d_call cdr3_nt cdr3_aa
TRBJ2-5 few TRBV7-9 NA TGTGCCAGCAGCTTCGGGTTAGCAGGGGAGACCCAGTACTTC CASSFGLAGETQYF
TRBJ1-3 NA TRBV18 NA TGTGCCAGCTCCGACACCGGAAACACCATATATTTT CASSDTGNTIYF
TRBJ1-2 NA TRBV6-1 NA TGTGCCAGCAGACAGAACTATGGCTACACCTTC CASRQNYGYTF
TRBJ2-2 medium-sized TRBV7-9 TRBD1 TGTGCCAGCAGCGACCCGACAGGGAAGGCCGGGGAGCTGTTTTTT CASSDPTGKAGELFF
TRBJ1-2 NA TRBV6-1 NA TGTGCCAGCAGTGAAGGTCCGGGGAACTATGGCTACACCTTC CASSEGPGNYGYTF
TRBJ1-2 NA TRBV28 NA TGTGCCAGCCAAGGAAGGGGGGCGAACAACTATGGCTACACCTTC CASQGRGANNYGYTF
TRBJ1-5 few TRBV30 NA TGTGCCTGGACTAAGCCTGGACAGCCCCAGCATTTT CAWTKPGQPQHF
TRBJ2-3 NA TRBV7-2 TRBD2 TGTGCCAGCAGCTCGGGACTAGCGGGAGGGGGTACGCAGTATTTT CASSSGLAGGGTQYF
TRBJ1-2 few TRBV5-4 NA TGTGCCAGCACCCTCGACAGGAACTATGGCTACACCTTC CASTLDRNYGYTF
TRBJ2-6 NA TRBV29-1 TRBD2 TGCAGCGTGCGGGGGGTAGAGTCTGGGGCCAACGTCCTGACTTTC CSVRGVESGANVLTF
TRBJ2-5 NA TRBV29-1 TRBD2 TGCAGCGTTGGGGCTAGCGGAAGCCCAGGGGAGACCCAGTACTTC CSVGASGSPGETQYF
TRBJ2-7 few TRBV4-2 NA TGTGCCAGCAGCCGGGAAAGAACAGACGCCTACGAGCAGTACTTC CASSRERTDAYEQYF
TRBJ2-2 NA TRBV11-3 NA TGTGCCAGCAGCTCTAAGCCAGCCACCGGGGAGCTGTTTTTT CASSSKPATGELFF
TRBJ1-1 NA TRBV11-2 NA TGTGCCAGCAGCTTCCGGGTGGGAATAACAGGCAACACTGAAGCTTTCTTT CASSFRVGITGNTEAFF
TRBJ1-2 NA TRBV7-2 TRBD1 TGTGCCAGCAGCCCCGAGTTCTGGGACAGGGGCTCTAATGGCTACACCTTC CASSPEFWDRGSNGYTF